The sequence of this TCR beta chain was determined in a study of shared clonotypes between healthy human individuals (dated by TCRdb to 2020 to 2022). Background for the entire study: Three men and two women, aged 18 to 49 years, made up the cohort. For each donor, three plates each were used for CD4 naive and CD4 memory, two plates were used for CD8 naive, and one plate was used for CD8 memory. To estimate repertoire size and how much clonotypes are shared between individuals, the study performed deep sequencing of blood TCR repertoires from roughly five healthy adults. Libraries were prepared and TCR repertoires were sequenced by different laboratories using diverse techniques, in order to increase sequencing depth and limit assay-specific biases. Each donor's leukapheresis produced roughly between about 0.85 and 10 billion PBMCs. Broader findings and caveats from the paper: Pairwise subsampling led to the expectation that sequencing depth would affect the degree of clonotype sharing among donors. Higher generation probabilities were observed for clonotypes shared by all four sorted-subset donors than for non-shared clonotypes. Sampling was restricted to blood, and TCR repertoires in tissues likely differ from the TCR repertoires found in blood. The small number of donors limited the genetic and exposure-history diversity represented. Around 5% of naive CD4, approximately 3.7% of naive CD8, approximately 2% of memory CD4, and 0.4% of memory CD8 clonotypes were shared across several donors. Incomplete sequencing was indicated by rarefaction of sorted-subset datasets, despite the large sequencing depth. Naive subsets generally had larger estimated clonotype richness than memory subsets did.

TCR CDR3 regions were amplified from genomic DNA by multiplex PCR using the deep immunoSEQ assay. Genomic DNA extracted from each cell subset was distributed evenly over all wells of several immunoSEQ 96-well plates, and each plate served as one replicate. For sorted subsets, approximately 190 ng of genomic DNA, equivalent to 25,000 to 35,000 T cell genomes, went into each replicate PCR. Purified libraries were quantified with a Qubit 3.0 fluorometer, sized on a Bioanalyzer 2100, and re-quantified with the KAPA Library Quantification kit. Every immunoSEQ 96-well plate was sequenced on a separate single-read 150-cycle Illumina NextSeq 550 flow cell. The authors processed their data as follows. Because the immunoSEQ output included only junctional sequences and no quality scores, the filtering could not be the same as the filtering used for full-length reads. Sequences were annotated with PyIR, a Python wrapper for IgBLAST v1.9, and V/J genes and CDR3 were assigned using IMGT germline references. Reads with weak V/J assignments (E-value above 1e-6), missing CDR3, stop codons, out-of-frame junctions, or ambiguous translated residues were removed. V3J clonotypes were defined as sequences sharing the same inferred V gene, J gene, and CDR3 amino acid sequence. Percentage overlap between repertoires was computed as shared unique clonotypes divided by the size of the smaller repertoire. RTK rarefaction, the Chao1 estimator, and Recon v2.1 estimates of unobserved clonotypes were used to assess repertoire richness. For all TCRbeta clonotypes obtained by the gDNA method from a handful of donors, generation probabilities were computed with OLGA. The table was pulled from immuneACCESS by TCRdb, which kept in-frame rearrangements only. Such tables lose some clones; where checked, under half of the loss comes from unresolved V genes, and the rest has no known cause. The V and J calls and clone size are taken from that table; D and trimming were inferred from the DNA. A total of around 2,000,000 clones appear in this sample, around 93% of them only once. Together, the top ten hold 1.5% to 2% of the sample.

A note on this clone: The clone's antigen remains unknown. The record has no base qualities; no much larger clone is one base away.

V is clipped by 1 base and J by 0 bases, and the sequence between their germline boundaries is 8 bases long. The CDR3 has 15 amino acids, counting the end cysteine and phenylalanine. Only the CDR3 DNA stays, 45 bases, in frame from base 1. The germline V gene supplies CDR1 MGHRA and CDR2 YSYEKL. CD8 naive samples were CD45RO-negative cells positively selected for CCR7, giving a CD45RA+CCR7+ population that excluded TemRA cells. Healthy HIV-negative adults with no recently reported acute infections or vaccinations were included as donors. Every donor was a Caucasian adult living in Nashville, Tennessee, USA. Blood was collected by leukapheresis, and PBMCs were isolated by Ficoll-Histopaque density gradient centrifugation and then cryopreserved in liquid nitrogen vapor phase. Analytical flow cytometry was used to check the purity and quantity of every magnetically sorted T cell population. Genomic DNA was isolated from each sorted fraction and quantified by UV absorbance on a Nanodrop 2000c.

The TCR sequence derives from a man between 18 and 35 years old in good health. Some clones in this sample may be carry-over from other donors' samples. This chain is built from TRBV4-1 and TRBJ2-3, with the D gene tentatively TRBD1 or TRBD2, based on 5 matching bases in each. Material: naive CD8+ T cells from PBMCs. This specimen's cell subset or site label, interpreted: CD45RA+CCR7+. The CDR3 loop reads CASSQVGDSTDTQYF. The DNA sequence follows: TGCGCCAGCAGCCAAGTGGGGGATAGCACAGATACGCAGTATTTT.